The rows below give T cell receptor beta chains drawn from one sample of a study of B cell selection in AIRE deficiency. Profiling relied on immunoSEQ multiplex PCR, and the TCRdb table lists in-frame clones only, not all of them. Of about 25,000 clones listed, over 95% are singletons. The sequencing sample was made of CD4+CD127+ conventional T cells sorted from PBMCs. The source is a human donor in good health. Each CDR3 is given with its conserved first and last residue. The order of the fields is CDR3 DNA, CDR3 protein, D gene, V gene, clone size, J gene. D genes are given only for firm matches. Clone size is shown for a subset of rows, as once, few, many or a class of expanded clone.

CDR3nt: TGTGCCAGCAGCCCCCCGCATAGAGCAGCGGAAGCTTTCTTT; CDR3aa: CASSPPHRAAEAFF; d_gene: -; v_gene: TRBV7-9; abundance: -; j_gene: TRBJ1-1
CDR3nt: TGTGCCAGCAGCTTACCTCGTCCACAAGAGACCCAGTACTTC; CDR3aa: CASSLPRPQETQYF; d_gene: -; v_gene: TRBV7-9; abundance: once; j_gene: TRBJ2-5
CDR3nt: TGTGCCTGGAGTGTCGAAGATCTTGGGGAGCAGTACTTC; CDR3aa: CAWSVEDLGEQYF; d_gene: -; v_gene: TRBV30; abundance: -; j_gene: TRBJ2-7
CDR3nt: TGTGCCAGCAGCTTAGGAGGACAGGGGAGCTACACCTTC; CDR3aa: CASSLGGQGSYTF; d_gene: TRBD1; v_gene: TRBV7-2; abundance: -; j_gene: TRBJ1-2
CDR3nt: TGCGCCAGCAGTGGGCCTAGCGGGGGGGCCGGGGAGACCCAGTACTTC; CDR3aa: CASSGPSGGAGETQYF; d_gene: TRBD2; v_gene: TRBV10-2; abundance: once; j_gene: TRBJ2-5
CDR3nt: TGTGCCAGCAGCTTGGCCGGCCGGGACACTGAAGCTTTCTTT; CDR3aa: CASSLAGRDTEAFF; d_gene: -; v_gene: TRBV5-5; abundance: -; j_gene: TRBJ1-1
CDR3nt: TGTGCCAGCAGTAGGGAAAGATATACTGAAGCTTTCTTT; CDR3aa: CASSRERYTEAFF; d_gene: -; v_gene: TRBV6-5; abundance: once; j_gene: TRBJ1-1
CDR3nt: TGTGCCAGCAGTAAGGACAGGGGGAACAATCAGCCCCAGCATTTT; CDR3aa: CASSKDRGNNQPQHF; d_gene: TRBD1; v_gene: TRBV2; abundance: -; j_gene: TRBJ1-5
CDR3nt: TGTGCCAGCACCCCGACTCTCGGCACTGAAGCTTTCTTT; CDR3aa: CASTPTLGTEAFF; d_gene: -; v_gene: TRBV6-5; abundance: -; j_gene: TRBJ1-1
CDR3nt: TGTGCCAGCAGCTCTAAACAGGAACAAGAGACCCAGTACTTC; CDR3aa: CASSSKQEQETQYF; d_gene: -; v_gene: TRBV7-8; abundance: -; j_gene: TRBJ2-5
CDR3nt: TGTGCCAGCAGTACCCGGACAGGGGGCGAAAACATTCAGTACTTC; CDR3aa: CASSTRTGGENIQYF; d_gene: TRBD1; v_gene: TRBV6-1; abundance: -; j_gene: TRBJ2-4
CDR3nt: TGCGCCAGCAAAGTATACACCACATCTTACGAGCAGTACTTC; CDR3aa: CASKVYTTSYEQYF; d_gene: -; v_gene: TRBV5-1; abundance: -; j_gene: TRBJ2-7
CDR3nt: TGTGCCAGCAGGCAGGACAGGGGGCTCTACAATGAGCAGTTCTTC; CDR3aa: CASRQDRGLYNEQFF; d_gene: TRBD1; v_gene: TRBV5-4; abundance: -; j_gene: TRBJ2-1
CDR3nt: TGTGCCATCAGTGTGGCGGGGCGGGAGACCCAGTACTTC; CDR3aa: CAISVAGRETQYF; d_gene: -; v_gene: TRBV10-3; abundance: -; j_gene: TRBJ2-5
CDR3nt: TGTGCCAGCAGCTTAAACTGGATGGTACAAGAGACCCAGTACTTC; CDR3aa: CASSLNWMVQETQYF; d_gene: -; v_gene: TRBV11-1; abundance: -; j_gene: TRBJ2-5
CDR3nt: TGCGCCAGCAGCCCAAACCCCCCCTCAGCGGGAGGTTACAATGAGCAGTTCTTC; CDR3aa: CASSPNPPSAGGYNEQFF; d_gene: TRBD2; v_gene: TRBV5-1; abundance: -; j_gene: TRBJ2-1
CDR3nt: TGTGCCAGCAGCTTAAACCGCATGAACACTGAAGCTTTCTTT; CDR3aa: CASSLNRMNTEAFF; d_gene: -; v_gene: TRBV7-2; abundance: -; j_gene: TRBJ1-1
CDR3nt: TGCGCCAGCAGTAAGGACAGGGGCCACGAGCAGTACTTC; CDR3aa: CASSKDRGHEQYF; d_gene: TRBD1; v_gene: TRBV5-1; abundance: -; j_gene: TRBJ2-7
CDR3nt: TGTGCCAGCAGTGATCATGCCCAAGAGACCCAGTACTTC; CDR3aa: CASSDHAQETQYF; d_gene: -; v_gene: TRBV6-1; abundance: -; j_gene: TRBJ2-5
CDR3nt: TGTGCCAGCTCACCCGACAGGGTTCAAGAGACCCAGTACTTC; CDR3aa: CASSPDRVQETQYF; d_gene: TRBD1; v_gene: TRBV18; abundance: -; j_gene: TRBJ2-5
CDR3nt: TGTGCCAGTCCGGGCCCACTCCTGACAGATGGCTACACCTTC; CDR3aa: CASPGPLLTDGYTF; d_gene: -; v_gene: TRBV6-1; abundance: once; j_gene: TRBJ1-2
CDR3nt: TGTGCCAGCAGTGCCCTGGGACAGGGGGCACAGCAGCCCCAGCATTTT; CDR3aa: CASSALGQGAQQPQHF; d_gene: TRBD1; v_gene: TRBV6-1; abundance: -; j_gene: TRBJ1-5
CDR3nt: TGTGCCAGCAGTTTATCGCCCCCCGGACACCCGAGCTCCTACGAGCAGTACTTC; CDR3aa: CASSLSPPGHPSSYEQYF; d_gene: -; v_gene: TRBV27; abundance: -; j_gene: TRBJ2-7
CDR3nt: TGCAGCGCGACATACGACTCGGAGGACACTGAAGCTTTCTTT; CDR3aa: CSATYDSEDTEAFF; d_gene: -; v_gene: TRBV29-1; abundance: once; j_gene: TRBJ1-1
CDR3nt: TGCGCCAGCAGCTTTCGGGCTAGCGGAAGCACAGATACGCAGTATTTT; CDR3aa: CASSFRASGSTDTQYF; d_gene: TRBD2; v_gene: TRBV5-1; abundance: -; j_gene: TRBJ2-3
CDR3nt: TGCGCCAGCAGCTTGGACGTGGGCACAGATACGCAGTATTTT; CDR3aa: CASSLDVGTDTQYF; d_gene: -; v_gene: TRBV5-1; abundance: -; j_gene: TRBJ2-3